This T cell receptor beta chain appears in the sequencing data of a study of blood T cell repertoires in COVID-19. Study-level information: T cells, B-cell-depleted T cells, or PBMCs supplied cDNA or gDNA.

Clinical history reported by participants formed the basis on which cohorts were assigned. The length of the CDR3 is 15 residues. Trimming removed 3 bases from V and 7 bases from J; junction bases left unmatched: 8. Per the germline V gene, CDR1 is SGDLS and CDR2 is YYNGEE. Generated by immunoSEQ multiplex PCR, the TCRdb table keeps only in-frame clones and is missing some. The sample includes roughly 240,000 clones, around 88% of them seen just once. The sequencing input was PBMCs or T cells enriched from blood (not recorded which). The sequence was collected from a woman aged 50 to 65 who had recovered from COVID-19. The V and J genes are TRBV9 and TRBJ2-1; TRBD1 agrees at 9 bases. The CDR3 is CASSESGTGRNEQFF. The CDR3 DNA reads TGTGCCAGCAGCGAGTCCGGGACAGGGCGTAATGAGCAGTTCTTC. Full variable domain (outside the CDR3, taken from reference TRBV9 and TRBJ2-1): DSGVTQTPKHLITATGQRVTLRCSPRSGDLSVYWYQQSLDQGLQFLIQYYNGEERAKGNILERFSAQQFPDLHSELNLSSLELGDSALYFCASSESGTGRNEQFFGPGTRLTVL.